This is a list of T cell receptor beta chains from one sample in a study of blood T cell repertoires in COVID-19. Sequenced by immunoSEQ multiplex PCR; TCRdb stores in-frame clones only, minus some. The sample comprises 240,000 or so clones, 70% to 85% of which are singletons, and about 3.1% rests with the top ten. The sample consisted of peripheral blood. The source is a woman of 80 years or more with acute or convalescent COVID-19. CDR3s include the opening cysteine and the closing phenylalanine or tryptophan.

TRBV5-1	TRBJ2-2	CASSLGQVSDRTGELFF
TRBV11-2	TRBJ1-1	CASSLDQGLNTEAFF
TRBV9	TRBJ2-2	CASSVASGRANTGELFF
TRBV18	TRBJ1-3	CASSPQTGGLSGNTIYF
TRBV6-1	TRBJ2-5	CASSDGTGGLKTQYF
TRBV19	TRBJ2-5	CASSIGLPGEETQYF
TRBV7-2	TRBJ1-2	CASSLADIYGYTF
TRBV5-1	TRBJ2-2	CATKDGGANTGELFF
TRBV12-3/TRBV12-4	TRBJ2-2	CASSLIFVGELFF
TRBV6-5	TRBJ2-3	CASSPRDTQYF
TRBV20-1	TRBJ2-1	CSANLNNEQFF
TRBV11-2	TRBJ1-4	CASRRYAGQPNEKLFF
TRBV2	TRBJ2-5	CASSDRTGQETQYF
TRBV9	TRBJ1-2	CASSRDFYGYTF
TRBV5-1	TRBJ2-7	CASSLSGGSRDEQYF
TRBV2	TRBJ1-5	CASSARGDQPQHF
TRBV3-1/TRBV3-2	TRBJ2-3	CASSQDRGTQYF
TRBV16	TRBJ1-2	CASSQQETGGNGYTF
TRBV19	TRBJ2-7	CASSMKGLAGGSYEQYF
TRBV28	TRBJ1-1	CASRRENTEAFF
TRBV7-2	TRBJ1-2	CASSRTTGGVSRYGYTF
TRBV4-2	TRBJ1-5	CASSQEQGSNQPQHF
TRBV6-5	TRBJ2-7	CASSYSTGGIYEQYF
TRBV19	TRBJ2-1	CASSPSALSYNEQFF
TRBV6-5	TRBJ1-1	CASRTTMNTEAFF